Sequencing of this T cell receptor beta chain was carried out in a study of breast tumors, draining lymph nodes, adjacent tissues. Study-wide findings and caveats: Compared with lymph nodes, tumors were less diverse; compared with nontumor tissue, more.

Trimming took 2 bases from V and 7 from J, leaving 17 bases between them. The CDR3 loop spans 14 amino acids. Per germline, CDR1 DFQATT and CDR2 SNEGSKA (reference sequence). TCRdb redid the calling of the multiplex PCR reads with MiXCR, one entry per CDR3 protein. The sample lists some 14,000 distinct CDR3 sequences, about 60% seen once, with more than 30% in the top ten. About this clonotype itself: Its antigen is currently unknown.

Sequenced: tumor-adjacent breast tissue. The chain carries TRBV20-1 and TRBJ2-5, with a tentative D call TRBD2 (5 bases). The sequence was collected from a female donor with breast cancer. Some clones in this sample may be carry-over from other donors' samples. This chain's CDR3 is CSARFKLEGRTQYF. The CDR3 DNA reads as TGCAGTGCTAGATTTAAACTCGAGGGCCGGACCCAGTACTTC.